The rows below give T cell receptor beta chains drawn from one sample of a study of regulatory T cells in long-lasting Graves disease. TCRdb independently ran MiXCR on the multiplex PCR reads; one entry per CDR3 protein. The sample has roughly 250,000 distinct CDR3 sequences; about 18% are singletons. The sample was also reused in another study, on T cells in Graves' hyperthyroidism and ophthalmopathy.

The specimen comprised peripheral blood mononuclear cells (PBMCs), sampled at new diagnosis, from a patient treated with antithyroid drugs. The receptors come from a woman in her twenties or thirties with Graves disease. CDR3s include the opening cysteine and the closing phenylalanine or tryptophan. D genes are given only for firm matches. For some rows the clone size is stated as once, few or many, or as a class when expanded; others skip it.

CDR3nt: TGCAGTGTCAAGGGGGGAAGGGGCTACGAGCAGTACTTC
CDR3aa: CSVKGGRGYEQYF
j_gene: TRBJ2-7
v_gene: TRBV20-1
len: 13
abundance: many
d_gene: -

CDR3nt: TGTGCCAGCAGCCAAGGGACTGATGAAAAACTGTTTTTT
CDR3aa: CASSQGTDEKLFF
j_gene: TRBJ1-4
v_gene: TRBV4-2
len: 13
abundance: many
d_gene: -

CDR3nt: TGTGCCAGCAGCCCAGGTGGGGTGGAGACCCAGTACTTC
CDR3aa: CASSPGGVETQYF
j_gene: TRBJ2-5
v_gene: TRBV13
len: 13
abundance: few
d_gene: -

CDR3nt: TGTGCCAGCAGCCCCGGGGCGGTTTACGAGCAGTACTTC
CDR3aa: CASSPGAVYEQYF
j_gene: TRBJ2-7
v_gene: TRBV11-2
len: 13
abundance: many
d_gene: -

CDR3nt: TGCAGTGCTTCCCTCACAGGGAATAATGAAAAACTGTTTTTT
CDR3aa: CSASLTGNNEKLFF
j_gene: TRBJ1-4
v_gene: TRBV20-1
len: 14
abundance: many
d_gene: -

CDR3nt: TGTGCCAGCAGACCCATGGACAGTCGAGGCTACACCTTC
CDR3aa: CASRPMDSRGYTF
j_gene: TRBJ1-2
v_gene: TRBV12-3/TRBV12-4
len: 13
abundance: many
d_gene: -

CDR3nt: TGTGCCAGTAGTGATAGGGGCGACGCAGCAGATACGCAGTATTTT
CDR3aa: CASSDRGDAADTQYF
j_gene: TRBJ2-3
v_gene: TRBV19
len: 15
abundance: many
d_gene: -

CDR3nt: TGTGCCAGCAAGAAGGAGGGGGCGAACACTGAAGCTTTCTTT
CDR3aa: CASKKEGANTEAFF
j_gene: TRBJ1-1
v_gene: TRBV28
len: 14
abundance: -
d_gene: TRBD1

CDR3nt: TGCAGTGCCCGACTCGGAGGGTTCTACGAGCAGTACTTC
CDR3aa: CSARLGGFYEQYF
j_gene: TRBJ2-7
v_gene: TRBV20-1
len: 13
abundance: few
d_gene: -

CDR3nt: TGTGCCACCGCTTTTTGGACAGGGGGCGGCGGGGCCAACGTCCTGACTTTC
CDR3aa: CATAFWTGGGGANVLTF
j_gene: TRBJ2-6
v_gene: TRBV10-3
len: 17
abundance: -
d_gene: TRBD1

CDR3nt: TGTGCCAGCAGCTTAGAGCGGACAGGGGGCTTCACTGAAGCTTTCTTT
CDR3aa: CASSLERTGGFTEAFF
j_gene: TRBJ1-1
v_gene: TRBV11-2
len: 16
abundance: -
d_gene: TRBD1

CDR3nt: TGTGCCAGCCGGACTAGCTTGATAAGCGAGCAGTACTTC
CDR3aa: CASRTSLISEQYF
j_gene: TRBJ2-7
v_gene: TRBV6-1
len: 13
abundance: many
d_gene: TRBD2

CDR3nt: TGTGCCAGCAGTGAGCCGGGACAGCTACAAGAGACCCAGTACTTC
CDR3aa: CASSEPGQLQETQYF
j_gene: TRBJ2-5
v_gene: TRBV6-2/TRBV6-3
len: 15
abundance: many
d_gene: TRBD1

CDR3nt: TGTGCCAGCAGCCGAAAAACAGGGGGCGCGTGGAACACCATATATTTT
CDR3aa: CASSRKTGGAWNTIYF
j_gene: TRBJ1-3
v_gene: TRBV12-3/TRBV12-4
len: 16
abundance: many
d_gene: TRBD1

CDR3nt: TGTGCCAGCAGCCAAGATCCGGGAACGAAGAACACTGAAGCTTTCTTT
CDR3aa: CASSQDPGTKNTEAFF
j_gene: TRBJ1-1
v_gene: TRBV4-1
len: 16
abundance: many
d_gene: -